This T cell receptor (beta chain) was found in a study of neurological immune-mediated disorders. Study-level results: HTLV-1-associated myelopathy displayed the greatest TCR clonal expansion, and multiple sclerosis exhibited the smallest, lower than that of healthy controls.

The CDR3 is 16 residues long. Germline lookup yields CDR1 SGHRS and CDR2 YFSETQ. The V gene end was trimmed by 5 bases and the J gene end by 0 bases; junction bases not matched to a gene: 4. With 10-nucleotide random UMIs included, cDNA was synthesized by 5'RACE. TCRdb fed the 5' RACE reads into MiXCR, producing one record per CDR3 protein. Here the sample spans 45,000 to 55,000 distinct CDR3 sequences, around a tenth being singletons. In its sample, this clonotype was seen many times. Its antigen is undetermined. The clonotype comes from a middle-aged woman with HTLV-1-associated myelopathy (HAM/TSP). This chain connects TRBV5-1 to TRBJ2-2; 10 bases line up with TRBD2. The sample taken for sequencing was PBMCs. This CDR3 reads CASSLAGGSNTGELFF. CDR3 sequence (DNA): TGCGCCAGCAGTTTAGCGGGGGGCTCGAACACCGGGGAGCTGTTTTTT. The variable domain in full, completed from reference TRBV5-1 and TRBJ2-2, reads KAGVTQTPRYLIKTRGQQVTLSCSPISGHRSVSWYQQTPGQGLQFLFEYFSETQRNKGNFPGRFSGRQFSNSRSEMNVSTLELGDSALYLCASSLAGGSNTGELFFGEGSRLTVL.